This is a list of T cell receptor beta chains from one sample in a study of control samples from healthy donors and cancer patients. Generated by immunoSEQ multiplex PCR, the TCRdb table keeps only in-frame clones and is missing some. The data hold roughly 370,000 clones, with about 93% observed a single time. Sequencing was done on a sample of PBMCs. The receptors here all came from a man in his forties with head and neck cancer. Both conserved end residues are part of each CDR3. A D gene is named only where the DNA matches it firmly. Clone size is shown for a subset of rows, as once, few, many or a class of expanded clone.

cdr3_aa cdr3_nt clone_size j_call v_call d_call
CASSLGPMGGTDTQYF TGTGCCAGCAGCTTAGGACCAATGGGGGGCACAGATACGCAGTATTTT once TRBJ2-3 TRBV11-2 NA
CAWSVRRLAGGLQETQYF TGTGCCTGGAGTGTACGACGCCTAGCGGGAGGACTCCAAGAGACCCAGTACTTC NA TRBJ2-5 TRBV30 TRBD2
CASSLSPSGYEQYF TGTGCCAGCAGCTTATCCCCCAGCGGATACGAGCAGTACTTC NA TRBJ2-7 TRBV11-2 NA
CASSLGDRGQTNEKLFF TGTGCCAGCAGCTTAGGGGACAGGGGACAAACTAATGAAAAACTGTTTTTT NA TRBJ1-4 TRBV7-9 TRBD1
CASSLGQTGQETQYF TGTGCCAGCAGCCTAGGACAGACTGGTCAAGAGACCCAGTACTTC NA TRBJ2-5 TRBV7-3 NA
CASSQGTAQETQYF TGTGCCAGCAGCCAGGGGACAGCTCAAGAGACCCAGTACTTC NA TRBJ2-5 TRBV27 TRBD1
CSASTRDVQPQHF TGCAGTGCGAGTACCCGGGACGTTCAGCCCCAGCATTTT NA TRBJ1-5 TRBV20-1 NA
CASSVIGSGETQYF TGTGCCAGCAGCGTTATCGGGAGTGGAGAGACCCAGTACTTC few TRBJ2-5 TRBV9 NA
CASSSPAKRGRGETQYF TGTGCCAGCAGTTCACCAGCCAAGCGGGGGCGGGGGGAGACCCAGTACTTC once TRBJ2-5 TRBV27 TRBD2
CASSLGGTGSARGYTF TGTGCCAGCAGTTTGGGGGGAACAGGGAGCGCTAGGGGCTACACCTTC NA TRBJ1-2 TRBV28 NA
CASMVGVAGQPQHF TGTGCCAGTATGGTGGGGGTCGCGGGTCAGCCCCAGCATTTT NA TRBJ1-5 TRBV19 NA
CASSPQTGGGSPLHF TGCGCCAGCAGCCCCCAGACAGGGGGCGGTTCACCCCTCCACTTT few TRBJ1-6 TRBV4-3 TRBD1
CASSLVGQGNTEAFF TGCGCCAGCAGCTTGGTGGGACAGGGGAACACTGAAGCTTTCTTT NA TRBJ1-1 TRBV5-1 TRBD1
CASSYRAGNTIYF TGTGCCAGCAGTTACAGGGCTGGAAACACCATATATTTT NA TRBJ1-3 TRBV12-3/TRBV12-4 NA
CASSADRGRTEAFF TGTGCCAGTAGTGCCGACAGGGGTCGTACTGAAGCTTTCTTT NA TRBJ1-1 TRBV19 TRBD1
CASSFNSQGYGYTF TGTGCCAGCAGCTTCAACTCCCAGGGGTATGGCTACACCTTC NA TRBJ1-2 TRBV7-9 NA
CASSSGRISSYNSPLHF TGTGCCAGCAGCTCAGGACGGATAAGCTCCTATAATTCACCCCTCCACTTT NA TRBJ1-6 TRBV11-2 NA
CASQGARGPGDTQYF TGTGCCAGCCAAGGGGCCAGGGGGCCGGGGGATACGCAGTATTTT NA TRBJ2-3 TRBV25-1 TRBD1
CASSKKGTSGNTGELFF TGTGCCAGTAGTAAAAAAGGGACTAGCGGGAACACCGGGGAGCTGTTTTTT few TRBJ2-2 TRBV19 TRBD2
CASSPIRQAYEQYF TGTGCCAGCAGCCCAATAAGACAGGCCTACGAGCAGTACTTC NA TRBJ2-7 TRBV7-8 NA
CASRPDSNSGGYTF TGTGCCAGCAGGCCTGATTCGAATTCAGGAGGCTACACCTTC NA TRBJ1-2 TRBV5-6 NA
CASRVLNGGVAEAFF TGTGCCAGCAGAGTCTTAAATGGGGGGGTGGCTGAAGCTTTCTTT NA TRBJ1-1 TRBV6-6 NA
CASSSQGSESPLHF TGCGCCAGCAGCTCACAGGGGAGCGAGTCACCCCTCCACTTT once TRBJ1-6 TRBV5-1 TRBD1
CASSWDPGNEQFF TGTGCCAGCAGTTGGGACCCTGGCAATGAGCAGTTCTTC NA TRBJ2-1 TRBV6-5 NA
CSASGGNQPQHF TGCAGTGCTAGTGGGGGAAATCAGCCCCAGCATTTT NA TRBJ1-5 TRBV20-1 NA
CASAVADSGLEAFF TGTGCCAGCGCTGTCGCCGATTCAGGGTTAGAAGCTTTCTTT NA TRBJ1-1 TRBV6-5 NA
CASSSSDTQYF TGTGCCAGCAGTTCATCTGACACGCAGTATTTT NA TRBJ2-3 TRBV27 NA
CASSIIPGDEAFF TGTGCCAGTAGTATAATTCCGGGAGACGAAGCTTTCTTT NA TRBJ1-1 TRBV19 NA
CASSLASGTGELFF TGTGCCAGCAGCTTAGCGTCAGGGACCGGGGAGCTGTTTTTT NA TRBJ2-2 TRBV7-9 NA
CASSFVGKKGNGYTF TGTGCCAGCAGTTTCGTGGGTAAGAAGGGAAATGGCTACACCTTC NA TRBJ1-2 TRBV28 NA
CASSLTSTGQPQHF TGTGCCAGCAGTTTGACATCAACGGGGCAGCCCCAGCATTTT NA TRBJ1-5 TRBV28 NA
CASSLTRGDAEAFF TGTGCCAGCAGTTTAACTCGCGGGGACGCTGAAGCTTTCTTT NA TRBJ1-1 TRBV27 NA
CASSVGDNSNQPQHF TGTGCCAGCAGCGTAGGGGATAATAGCAATCAGCCCCAGCATTTT few TRBJ1-5 TRBV9 NA
CASSLEAGGHQETQYF TGTGCTAGCAGCCTCGAAGCGGGGGGGCACCAAGAGACCCAGTACTTC NA TRBJ2-5 TRBV7-7 TRBD2
CATSDLMGFGARGTGELFF TGTGCCACCAGTGATTTAATGGGGTTTGGAGCGCGAGGCACCGGGGAGCTGTTTTTT NA TRBJ2-2 TRBV24-1 NA
CASSLYPEGGRVRTDTQYF TGTGCCAGCAGCTTGTATCCGGAGGGCGGGAGAGTTAGAACAGATACGCAGTATTTT NA TRBJ2-3 TRBV7-8 TRBD2
CASSPRDSNTEAFF TGTGCCAGCAGCCCGAGGGACTCGAACACTGAAGCTTTCTTT NA TRBJ1-1 TRBV9 NA
CASRRTGSSGANVLTF TGTGCCAGCAGGAGAACGGGGAGCTCTGGGGCCAACGTCCTGACTTTC NA TRBJ2-6 TRBV28 NA
CATPPGTGVETQYF TGTGCCACCCCTCCCGGGACAGGGGTAGAGACCCAGTACTTC NA TRBJ2-5 TRBV9 TRBD1
CASLSPLQGNTIYF TGTGCCAGCCTCTCCCCACTACAGGGAAACACCATATATTTT NA TRBJ1-3 TRBV28 NA
CASSSLGDQETQYF TGTGCCAGCAGTTCTCTAGGGGACCAAGAGACCCAGTACTTC NA TRBJ2-5 TRBV6-5 NA
CASGHGNGGDTQYF TGTGCCAGCGGGCACGGGAACGGTGGAGATACGCAGTATTTT NA TRBJ2-3 TRBV27 NA
CASSGSGQGARSNQPQHF TGTGCCAGCAGTGGAAGTGGGCAGGGGGCCAGGAGCAATCAGCCCCAGCATTTT NA TRBJ1-5 TRBV2 TRBD1
CASSQDLSGTSMDHEQFF TGTGCCAGCAGCCAAGACTTATCCGGGACTAGCATGGATCATGAGCAGTTCTTC NA TRBJ2-1 TRBV4-2 TRBD2
CASRLNREAFF TGTGCCAGCAGGTTAAACAGGGAAGCTTTCTTT NA TRBJ1-1 TRBV12-3/TRBV12-4 NA
CASRPGQEGGGEQFF TGTGCCAGCAGGCCCGGACAGGAGGGGGGGGGAGAGCAGTTCTTC NA TRBJ2-1 TRBV27 NA
CASSSPRTGAYTEAFF TGTGCCAGCAGCTCGCCCCGGACAGGGGCGTACACTGAAGCTTTCTTT NA TRBJ1-1 TRBV11-2 TRBD1
CASSVQGDGTDTQYF TGTGCCAGCAGCGTTCAGGGGGACGGGACAGATACGCAGTATTTT NA TRBJ2-3 TRBV9 TRBD1
CAWSESGLGHYEQYF TGTGCCTGGAGCGAGAGCGGACTAGGCCACTACGAGCAGTACTTC NA TRBJ2-7 TRBV30 TRBD2
CASSIRDSNQPQHF TGTGCCAGCAGTATCCGGGACAGCAATCAGCCCCAGCATTTT NA TRBJ1-5 TRBV19 NA
CASSLSSGPLYNEQFF TGTGCCAGCAGTTTATCCAGCGGGCCTTTGTACAATGAGCAGTTCTTC NA TRBJ2-1 TRBV27 NA
CASSISGANVLTF TGTGCCAGCAGCATCTCTGGGGCCAACGTCCTGACTTTC NA TRBJ2-6 TRBV9 NA
CASSQGTGVPPLHF TGTGCCAGCAGTCAAGGGACAGGGGTGCCACCCCTCCACTTT NA TRBJ1-6 TRBV3-1/TRBV3-2 TRBD1
CASSQPDRTSPSQRGEQFF TGTGCCAGCAGCCAGCCCGATCGGACTAGCCCCTCCCAAAGGGGTGAGCAGTTCTTC NA TRBJ2-1 TRBV16 TRBD2
CASSYVGAQETQYF TGTGCCAGCAGCTACGTGGGGGCACAAGAGACCCAGTACTTC NA TRBJ2-5 TRBV7-2 NA
CASRLAGGPSYEQYF TGTGCCAGCAGATTAGCGGGGGGGCCCTCCTACGAGCAGTACTTC NA TRBJ2-7 TRBV7-9 TRBD2
CASSRARSLGQEQFF TGTGCCAGCAGCCGCGCCCGCTCCCTTGGACAGGAGCAGTTCTTC NA TRBJ2-1 TRBV7-3 NA
CASSLGGNTIYF TGTGCCAGCAGCCTGGGGGGAAACACCATATATTTT NA TRBJ1-3 TRBV7-2 NA
CASSYPGANVLTF TGTGCCAGCAGTTACCCTGGGGCCAACGTCCTGACTTTC NA TRBJ2-6 TRBV6-5 NA
CASSSAGGRGNTIYF TGTGCCAGCAGCTCCGCGGGGGGCCGTGGAAACACCATATATTTT NA TRBJ1-3 TRBV28 NA